What follows are 11 T cell receptor beta chains derived from one specimen sequenced in a study of cytomegalovirus exposure and HLA in healthy donors (dated by TCRdb to 2017 to 2019). Receptor libraries were prepared by the immunoSEQ multiplex PCR assay. TCRdb took this table from immuneACCESS and kept in-frame rearrangements with V and J called. Such tables lack part of the clones; where checked against another copy, unresolved V genes explain under half of the gap, and the rest is unexplained. The sample includes hundreds of thousands of clones, with 86% observed a single time. The top ten hold roughly 0.75% of the sample. Sequenced: PBMCs. These receptors were obtained from a woman under 30 in good health and CMV-seronegative.

This chain links TRBV5-1 with TRBJ1-1, with 7 bases matching TRBD1. This CDR3 comprises 15 residues. In germline, CDR1 is SGHRS, CDR2 YFSETQ. With V trimmed by 0 bases and J by 5 bases, 7 bases remained unmatched. The CDR3 loop is CASSLVSGRGTEAFF. In DNA, the CDR3 is TGCGCCAGCAGCTTGGTATCGGGCAGGGGGACTGAAGCTTTCTTT.

The chain is built from TRBV29-1 and TRBJ2-7, with 7 bases that match TRBD2. The CDR3 length is 14 residues. V dropped 4 bases and J dropped 1; count of bases not matched to a gene: 7. CDR1 SQVTM and CDR2 ANQGSEA come from the germline V gene. CDR3 region: CSVVGGTVSYEQYF. DNA for the CDR3: TGCAGCGTTGTGGGGGGGACGGTATCCTACGAGCAGTACTTC.

A single count supports this clone. V is TRBV29-1 and J is TRBJ2-1; TRBD2 agrees at 16 bases. The germline V gene has CDR1 SQVTM and CDR2 ANQGSEA. There are 18 residues in the CDR3. Trimming at V came to 6 bases and at J to 3 bases, leaving 11 bases not matched to a gene. This CDR3 is CSVGTSGGALVSYNEQFF. The CDR3 nucleotides are TGCAGCGTCGGGACTAGCGGGGGGGCCCTTGTGAGCTACAATGAGCAGTTCTTC.

The chain employs TRBV27 and TRBJ2-7, with TRBD1 matching 10 bases. Germline V gene lookup returns CDR1 MNHEY and CDR2 SMNVEV (reference sequence). CDR3 size: 14 residues. The trim removed 6 bases at V and 3 bases at J, leaving 5 bases unmatched. For the CDR3, the DNA is TGTGCCAGCAGGACCGGGACAGGGGTCTACGAGCAGTACTTC. Its translation is CASRTGTGVYEQYF.

The V and J genes are TRBV2 and TRBJ2-1, with a weak D call TRBD1 (6 bases). Germline CDR1 is SNHLY and CDR2 is FYNNEI. The CDR3 contains 12 residues. Trimming removed 3 bases at V and 7 bases at J, with 7 bases between. The CDR3: CASSERGNEQFF. CDR3 sequence (DNA): TGTGCCAGCAGTGAGAGGGGGAATGAGCAGTTCTTC.

The gene calls are TRBV14 and TRBJ2-5; TRBD2 aligns across 9 bases. After removal of 1 base from V and 5 bases from J, the junction contained 8 bases not matched to a gene. Germline V gene lookup returns CDR1 SGHDN and CDR2 FVKESK. This CDR3 is 16 amino acids long. The CDR3, as DNA: TGTGCCAGCAGCCAAGTCGGTGGAAGCGGGGGGGAGACCCAGTACTTC. This encodes CASSQVGGSGGETQYF. The entire variable domain, with the rest obtained from reference TRBV14 and TRBJ2-5, is as follows: EAGVTQFPSHSVIEKGQTVTLRCDPISGHDNLYWYRRVMGKEIKFLLHFVKESKQDESGMPNNRFLAERTGGTYSTLKVQPAELEDSGVYFCASSQVGGSGGETQYFGPGTRLLVL.

V usage is TRBV4-1 and J usage is TRBJ2-7; D is possibly TRBD1 (6 bases). Germline V gene sequence: CDR1 MGHRA, CDR2 YSYEKL. This CDR3 region has 13 residues. Trimming removed 6 bases from V and 2 bases from J, with 11 bases in between. The CDR3 loop reads CASSRTDTYEQYF. CDR3 in DNA: TGCGCCAGCAGTCGGACAGACACCTACGAGCAGTACTTC.

The V and J genes are TRBV5-1 and TRBJ2-7, with D possibly being TRBD1 (6 bases). Germline V gene data show CDR1 as SGHRS and CDR2 as YFSETQ. V lost 4 bases to trimming and J lost 5 bases, with 10 bases between them. This CDR3 comprises 12 residues. The CDR3 loop is CASSITGNEQYF. The CDR3 coding sequence is TGCGCCAGCAGCATAACAGGGAACGAGCAGTACTTC.

CDR3: CASSNKDRSSESNTEAFF. The CDR3 nucleotides are TGTGCCAGCAGCAATAAGGACAGATCCAGCGAGTCCAACACTGAAGCTTTCTTT. V is TRBV21-1 and J is TRBJ1-1; the D call in the table, TRBD1, was not verified against the DNA. TRBV21-1 is tagged as a pseudogene. The CDR3 length is 18 residues.

This clone was observed a handful of times. This chain uses TRBV27 with TRBJ1-1, with D perhaps TRBD1 (6 bases). With 5 bases removed from V and 10 bases from J, the gap between germline ends came to 11 bases. CDR1 MNHEY and CDR2 SMNVEV come from the germline V gene (reference sequence). The CDR3 is made up of 11 amino acids. CDR3: CASSLQGRAFF. The CDR3 region has the DNA TGTGCCAGCAGTCTACAGGGTCGAGCTTTCTTT.

The V gene is TRBV27, the J gene TRBJ2-4; 7 bases are a match to TRBD1. V trimming: 5 bases; J trimming: 1 base; junction bases outside the gene matches: 2. The germline gives CDR1 MNHEY, CDR2 SMNVEV (reference sequence). CDR3 length equals 14 residues. The CDR3 DNA is TGTGCCAGCAGTGACAGGGTTGCCAAAAACATTCAGTACTTC. Translated: CASSDRVAKNIQYF.